This T cell receptor (beta chain) was recorded in a study of T-cell memory formation after mild COVID-19. TCRdb passed the 5' RACE reads through MiXCR, listing each CDR3 protein once. Of about 140,000 distinct CDR3 sequences listed, approximately 15% are singletons. This clonotype occurred once. V was pared by 7 bases and J by 4 bases, with 12 bases between. CDR1 is KGHDR and CDR2 is SFDVKD in the germline V gene. The CDR3 runs to 14 residues. This receptor was taken from an adult woman who had mild COVID-19 (a few samples of this study predate the infection). Cell type and time point are not known. The rearrangement links TRBV24-1 to TRBJ2-2, with D tentatively TRBD2 (6 bases). The sequencing sample was made of PBMCs or a T cell subset sorted from them (not recorded which). For the CDR3, the DNA is TGTGCCACCAGCTCGGAGGGGAGCACCGGGGAGCTGTTTTTT. It is translated as CATSSEGSTGELFF.